This T cell receptor (beta chain) was recovered during a study of beta chain features in type 1 diabetes listed by TCRdb under 2018. In terms of the full investigation: Mean age, gender distribution, total cell number and subset yield did not differ between patients and healthy donors. A total of around 110,000,000 sorted cells were examined across all samples, and RNA yield correlated strongly with the number of cells per subset. The study compared the TCRB repertoires of sorted circulating CD4+ T cell subsets in recently diagnosed type 1 diabetes patients with those in matched healthy donors. Naive and central memory subsets were obtained from all 30 or so donors, but regulatory and stem cell-like memory subsets were isolated from only 8 patients and roughly 8 healthy donors.

Study-wide conclusions, independent of this receptor: Naive, central memory and regulatory TCRB repertoires appeared to be more similar among patients than among healthy donors. Sequencing cDNA rather than genomic DNA could over-represent highly expressing activated cells, although activation and CD3 levels did not differ between groups. PCR might favor shorter templates, but patient and control samples were amplified and corrected together, so any skew would affect both groups equally. A moderate but significant shortening of TCRB CDR3 length was observed in type 1 diabetes patients in all four CD4+ subsets. Patients with type 1 diabetes made fewer insertions and deleted more nucleotides at VDJ recombination sites, implying thymic rearrangement abnormalities. HLA sub-analyses involved small numbers of individuals, so any influence of HLA type on TCRB rearrangement remained unresolved.

The High Capacity cDNA Reverse Transcription Kit was used to reverse transcribe all of the isolated RNA, meaning that expressed TCRB transcripts were what got sequenced. Deep immunoSEQ sequencing was performed on naive, central memory and regulatory T cell samples, with an average of approximately 3.9 million total reads per sample. After sorted cells were lysed in RLT buffer, RNA was extracted with DNase-treated RNeasy Micro or Mini kits, with the choice depending on cell number. Each cell subset was processed separately to prevent cross-contamination, with patient and healthy donor samples processed together. TCRB sequences were amplified from cDNA with the immunoSEQ multiplex PCR, producing 87-bp fragments spanning the CDR3 region. Sequencing of the amplicons was done on the Illumina HiSeq platform. Per the original workflow: Synthetic template baselines were used to correct PCR bias computationally, reads within Hamming distance 2 were collapsed, and singletons that could not be merged were discarded. Reads were aligned against IMGT to assign V, D and J genes, CDR3 length and insertions or deletions at six rearrangement sites. Within each subset, clonotype counts were normalized to sorted cell number, and only after that were true diversity and Gini coefficients computed with the tcR R package. The overlap coefficient, calculated on TCRB nucleotide sequences, was used to measure repertoire sharing. TCRdb re-hosts the immuneACCESS table, in-frame sequences only. Its copies lack some clones; in the studies checked, an unresolved V gene accounts for under half of them, and the cause for the rest is not known. V and J calls and clone size follow that table, whereas D and trimming were derived from the DNA. In all, the sample holds roughly 300,000 clones, and 9.3% of those were seen once. The top ten constitute approximately 1% of the sample.

The germline ends are 9 bases apart after V is trimmed by 4 bases and J by 2 bases. CDR1 SGHDT and CDR2 YYEEEE are derived from the germline V gene. The CDR3 goes from the cysteine to the phenylalanine over 13 residues. Of the read, only the CDR3 DNA is kept; its 39 bases are in frame from base 1. Each donor gave one peripheral blood draw, averaging roughly 100 mL, which was collected into heparinised tubes. A BD FACSAria II and a panel including CD45RO, CCR7, CD25, CD127, CD95 and CD27 were used to sort naive, central memory, regulatory and stem cell-like memory CD4+ T cells. Purity was above 95% for every sorted population. PBMCs were isolated immediately by Lymphoprep density gradient centrifugation and stained directly without culture. To minimize batch effects, samples were stained and sorted in pairs, one healthy donor with one patient per experiment. This clone was counted between two and nine times. Its antigen remains unidentified. No much larger clonotype is one base removed from it; base qualities were not supplied.

The TCR was taken from a young man with type 1 diabetes. Material: central memory CD4+ T cells from blood. The chain is encoded by TRBV5-6 joined to TRBJ1-2; the D gene identity is not certain. CDR3 sequence: CASSLDKNYGYTF. Here is the DNA: TGTGCCAGCAGCCTCGACAAAAACTATGGCTACACCTTC.